The rows below give T cell receptor beta chains drawn from one sample of a study of shared clonotypes between healthy human individuals. Some clones are missing from TCRdb's copy, which holds only in-frame ones; the method was immunoSEQ multiplex PCR. The repertoire has about 1.1 million clones, approximately 80% of them found once; the top ten carry roughly 0.56%. The sample consisted of memory CD4+ T cells from PBMCs. All receptors come from a man aged 18 to 30 in good health. Some clones in this sample may be carry-over from other donors' samples. Both conserved end residues are part of each CDR3. The D gene is left open where the match is weak. The listing skips clone size in some rows; elsewhere it reads once, few, many or a size class.

.	.	TRBV28	TRBJ2-3	CASSSNSPSTDTQYF	TGTGCCAGCAGTTCGAATTCCCCAAGCACAGATACGCAGTATTTT
few	.	TRBV19	TRBJ2-3	CASSILSGDTQYF	TGTGCCAGTAGTATCCTAAGCGGGGATACGCAGTATTTT
once	.	TRBV14	TRBJ1-2	CASSQDGLYGYTF	TGTGCCAGCAGCCAAGATGGCCTCTATGGCTACACCTTC
few	.	TRBV7-2	TRBJ1-3	CASSLVWTDSGNTIYF	TGTGCCAGCAGCTTAGTATGGACAGACTCTGGAAACACCATATATTTT
.	TRBD1	TRBV11-3	TRBJ2-7	CASSPGQGAAYEQYF	TGTGCCAGCAGCCCGGGGCAGGGGGCCGCCTACGAGCAGTACTTC
.	.	TRBV5-4	TRBJ2-2	CASSLGGRGNTGELFF	TGTGCCAGCAGCTTGGGGGGGCGAGGGAACACCGGGGAGCTGTTTTTT
once	TRBD2	TRBV7-2	TRBJ2-5	CASSTYSGSPQETQYF	TGTGCCAGCAGCACATATAGCGGGAGTCCCCAAGAGACCCAGTACTTC
.	.	TRBV7-6	TRBJ1-2	CASSPLGLPGYTF	TGTGCCAGCAGCCCCCTTGGGCTCCCTGGCTACACCTTC
.	.	TRBV5-1	TRBJ2-6	CASSLRGKTGANVLTF	TGCGCCAGCAGCTTGAGGGGGAAAACTGGGGCCAACGTCCTGACTTTC
.	.	TRBV7-2	TRBJ2-5	CASSYGETQYF	TGTGCCAGCAGCTATGGAGAGACCCAGTACTTC
.	.	TRBV6-5	TRBJ2-3	CASSYARRAGDTQYF	TGTGCCAGCAGTTACGCCCGGAGGGCCGGTGATACGCAGTATTTT
.	TRBD1	TRBV30	TRBJ2-7	CAWGLKQGLLYEQYF	TGTGCCTGGGGTCTAAAACAGGGGCTACTCTACGAGCAGTACTTC
.	.	TRBV2	TRBJ2-2	CASTRPPQGHTGELFF	TGTGCCAGCACCCGACCCCCCCAGGGGCACACCGGGGAGCTGTTTTTT
.	TRBD1	TRBV7-8	TRBJ2-1	CASSALDREQFF	TGTGCCAGCAGCGCCCTGGACAGGGAGCAGTTCTTC
.	.	TRBV5-4	TRBJ2-1	CASSLGGAGTYNEQFF	TGTGCCAGCAGCTTGGGTGGAGCGGGTACTTACAATGAGCAGTTCTTC
.	.	TRBV15	TRBJ1-4	CATSRGEQATNEKLFF	TGTGCCACCAGCAGAGGAGAGCAAGCAACTAATGAAAAACTGTTTTTT
.	.	TRBV5-1	TRBJ1-1	CASTPRGGMNTEAFF	TGCGCCAGCACCCCCCGGGGAGGGATGAACACTGAAGCTTTCTTT
few	.	TRBV5-1	TRBJ1-2	CASRQVQESNYGYTF	TGCGCCAGCAGGCAGGTACAGGAGTCTAACTATGGCTACACCTTC
once	.	TRBV28	TRBJ1-1	CASSLYGTGLVTEAFF	TGTGCCAGCAGTTTATATGGTACAGGGCTCGTAACTGAAGCTTTCTTT
few	.	TRBV28	TRBJ2-7	CASSWQVPYEQYF	TGTGCCAGCAGTTGGCAGGTCCCCTACGAGCAGTACTTC